This TCR beta chain was captured by sequencing in a study of T cell responses to AZD1222 COVID-19 vaccine. Study-wide points: Unmutated variant regions reportedly attract nearly half of all spike-specific TCRs. Researchers report vaccine-associated CD4 TCRs spanning spike, with dominance at 160-218 and 743-854.

Trimming removed 5 bases from V and 0 bases from J; junction bases left unmatched: 11. Germline assignment: CDR1 MNHEY and CDR2 SMNVEV (reference sequence). The CDR3 consists of 19 residues. Some clones are missing from TCRdb's copy, which holds only in-frame ones; the method was immunoSEQ multiplex PCR. This sample has 65,000 to 80,000 clones, with approximately 83% found just once. Regarding this clone: The antigen is unknown.

This clonotype was obtained from an adult who received the AZD1222 COVID-19 vaccine. The gene calls are TRBV27 and TRBJ2-1; the match to TRBD2 covers 12 bases. The specimen was peripheral blood, collected 28 days after the second AZD1222 dose. The CDR3 DNA sequence: TGTGCCAGCAGTCCCCGCCTAGCGGGAGGGCCGAGCTCCTACAATGAGCAGTTCTTC. Translated: CASSPRLAGGPSSYNEQFF.